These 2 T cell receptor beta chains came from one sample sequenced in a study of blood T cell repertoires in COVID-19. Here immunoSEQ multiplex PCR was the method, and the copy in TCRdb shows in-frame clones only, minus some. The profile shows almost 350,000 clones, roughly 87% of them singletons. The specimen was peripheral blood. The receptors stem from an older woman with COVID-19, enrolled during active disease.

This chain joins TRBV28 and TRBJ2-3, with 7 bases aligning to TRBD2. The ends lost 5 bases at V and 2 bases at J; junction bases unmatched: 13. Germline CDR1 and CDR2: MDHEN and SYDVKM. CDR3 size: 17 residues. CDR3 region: CASSPRMGGLFTDTQYF. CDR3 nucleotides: TGTGCCAGCAGTCCTAGGATGGGGGGACTATTCACAGATACGCAGTATTTT. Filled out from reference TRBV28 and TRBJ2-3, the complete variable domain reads DVKVTQSSRYLVKRTGEKVFLECVQDMDHENMFWYRQDPGLGLRLIYFSYDVKMKEKGDIPEGYSVSREKKERFSLILESASTNQTSMYLCASSPRMGGLFTDTQYFGPGTRLTVL.

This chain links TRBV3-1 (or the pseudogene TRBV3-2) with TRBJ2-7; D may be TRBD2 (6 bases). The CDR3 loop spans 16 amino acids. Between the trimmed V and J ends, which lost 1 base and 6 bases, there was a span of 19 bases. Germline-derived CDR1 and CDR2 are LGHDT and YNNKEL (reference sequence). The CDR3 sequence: CASSQGGRWRGSEQYF. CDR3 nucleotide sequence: TGTGCCAGCAGCCAAGGAGGGCGGTGGCGGGGAAGCGAGCAGTACTTC.